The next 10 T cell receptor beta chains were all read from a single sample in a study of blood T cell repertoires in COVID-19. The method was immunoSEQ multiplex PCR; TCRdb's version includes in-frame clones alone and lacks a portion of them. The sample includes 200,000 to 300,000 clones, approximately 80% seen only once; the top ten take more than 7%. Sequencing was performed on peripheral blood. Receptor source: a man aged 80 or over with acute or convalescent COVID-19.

The CDR3 DNA reads TGTGCCAGCAGTACACCGGGACAGCTATTAGAGCAGTACTTC. This codes for CASSTPGQLLEQYF. The chain couples TRBV28 to TRBJ2-7; 7 nucleotides match TRBD1. Per germline, CDR1 MDHEN and CDR2 SYDVKM. V shed 5 bases and J 7 bases; nucleotides not matched to a gene: 11. The CDR3 totals 14 residues.

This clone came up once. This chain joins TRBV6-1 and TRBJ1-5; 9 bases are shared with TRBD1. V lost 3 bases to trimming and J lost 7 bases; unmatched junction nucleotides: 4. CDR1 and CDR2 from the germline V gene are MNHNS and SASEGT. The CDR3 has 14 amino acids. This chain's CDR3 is CASSEGTGLQPQHF. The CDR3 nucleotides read TGTGCCAGCAGTGAGGGGACAGGGTTGCAGCCCCAGCATTTT.

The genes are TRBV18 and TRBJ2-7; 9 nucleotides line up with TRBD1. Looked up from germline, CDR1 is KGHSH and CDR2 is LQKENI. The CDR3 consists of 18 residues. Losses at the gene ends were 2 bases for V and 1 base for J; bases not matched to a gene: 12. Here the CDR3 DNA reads TGTGCCAGCTCACCAAATCCCTACAGGGGGCATAATTCCTACGAGCAGTACTTC. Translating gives CASSPNPYRGHNSYEQYF.

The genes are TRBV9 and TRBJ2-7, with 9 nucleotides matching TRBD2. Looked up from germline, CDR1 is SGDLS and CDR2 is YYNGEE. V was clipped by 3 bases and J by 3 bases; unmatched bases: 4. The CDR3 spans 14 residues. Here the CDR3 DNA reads TGTGCCAGCAGCGCAGCGGGAGGCCGCTACGAGCAGTACTTC. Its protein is CASSAAGGRYEQYF. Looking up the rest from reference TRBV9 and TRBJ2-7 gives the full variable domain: DSGVTQTPKHLITATGQRVTLRCSPRSGDLSVYWYQQSLDQGLQFLIQYYNGEERAKGNILERFSAQQFPDLHSELNLSSLELGDSALYFCASSAAGGRYEQYFGPGTRLTVT.

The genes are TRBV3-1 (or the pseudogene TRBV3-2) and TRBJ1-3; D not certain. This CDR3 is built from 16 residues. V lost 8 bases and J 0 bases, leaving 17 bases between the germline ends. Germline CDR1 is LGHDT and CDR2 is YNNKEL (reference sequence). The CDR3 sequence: CASAPSLRSSGNTIYF. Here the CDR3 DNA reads TGTGCCAGCGCCCCCTCCTTGCGGAGCTCTGGAAACACCATATATTTT.

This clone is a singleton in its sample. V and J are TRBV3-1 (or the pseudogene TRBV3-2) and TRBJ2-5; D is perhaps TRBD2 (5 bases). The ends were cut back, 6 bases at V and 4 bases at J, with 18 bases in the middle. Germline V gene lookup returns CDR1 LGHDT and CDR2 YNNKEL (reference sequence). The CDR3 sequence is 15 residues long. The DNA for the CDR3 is TGTGCCAGCAGATCAAATTTGGCAGGAGGAGAGACCCAGTACTTC. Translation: CASRSNLAGGETQYF.

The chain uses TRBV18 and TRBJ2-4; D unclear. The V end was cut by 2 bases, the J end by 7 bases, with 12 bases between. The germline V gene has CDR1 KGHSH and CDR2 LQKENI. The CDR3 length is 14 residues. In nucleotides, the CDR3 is TGTGCCAGCTCACCAAAGACCTTGGGCAACATTCAGTACTTC. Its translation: CASSPKTLGNIQYF.

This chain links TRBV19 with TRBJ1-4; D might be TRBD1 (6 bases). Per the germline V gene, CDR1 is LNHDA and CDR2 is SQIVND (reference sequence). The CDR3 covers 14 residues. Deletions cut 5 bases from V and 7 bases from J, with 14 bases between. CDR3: CASSPHRQVEKLFF. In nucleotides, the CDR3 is TGTGCCAGTAGTCCCCACAGACAGGTTGAAAAACTGTTTTTT.

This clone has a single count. The DNA of the CDR3 is TGTGCCAGCACCGCAGGAGGTCTCTATGGCTACACCTTC. Protein sequence: CASTAGGLYGYTF. This chain connects TRBV3-1 (or the pseudogene TRBV3-2) to TRBJ1-2, with no clear D. Trimming took off 7 bases at V and 4 bases at J, with 13 bases between the two ends. The CDR3 runs to 13 residues. Looked up from germline, CDR1 is LGHDT and CDR2 is YNNKEL (reference sequence).

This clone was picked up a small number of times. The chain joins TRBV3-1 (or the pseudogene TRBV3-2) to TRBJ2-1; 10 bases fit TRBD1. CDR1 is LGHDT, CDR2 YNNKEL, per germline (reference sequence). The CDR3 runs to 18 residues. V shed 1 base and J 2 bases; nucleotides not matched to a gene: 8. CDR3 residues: CASSQVSSGTGAYNEQFF. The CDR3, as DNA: TGTGCCAGCAGCCAAGTATCTTCCGGGACAGGGGCCTACAATGAGCAGTTCTTC.